One and the same sample provided the 18 T cell receptor beta chains below, sequenced in a study of identical twins. TCRdb reprocessed the 5' RACE reads with MiXCR, giving one entry per CDR3 protein. The table has just over 450,000 distinct CDR3 sequences, over 12% seen once; the top ten hold roughly 0.56%. These data were also filed under a second study, of yellow fever vaccine responses in identical twins.

The specimen was CD4+ T cells sorted from blood. The receptors shown here come from a woman aged 18-29 years in good health.

V and J are TRBV5-6 and TRBJ1-1; perhaps TRBD1 as D (5 bases). V was shortened by 3 bases and J by 1 base, with 7 bases between the two germline ends. This CDR3 is built from 13 residues. The V gene's germline CDR1 is SGHDT and CDR2 YYEEEE. CDR3 nucleotide sequence: TGTGCCAGCAGCTGGGGGTGGAACACTGAAGCTTTCTTT. This translates into CASSWGWNTEAFF.

This sequence joins TRBV5-1 and TRBJ1-5; possible D gene TRBD1, 5 bases. Trimming took 0 bases from V and 7 from J, leaving 11 bases between them. Germline-derived CDR1 and CDR2 are SGHRS and YFSETQ. The CDR3 spans 14 residues. In DNA form, the CDR3 reads TGCGCCAGCAGCTTGGCAGGGTATGGCCAGCCCCAGCATTTT. Its protein is CASSLAGYGQPQHF.

This CDR3 is CASSSRGRGEQYF. The CDR3 coding sequence is TGTGCCAGCAGTTCCAGGGGGCGGGGCGAGCAGTACTTC. V usage is TRBV12-3 or TRBV12-4 and J usage is TRBJ2-7; TRBD1 matches at 8 bases. The ends lost 4 bases at V and 6 bases at J; junction bases unmatched: 5. This CDR3 comprises 13 residues.

This clonotype came up a few times. The J gene is TRBJ2-1, the V gene TRBV6-2 or TRBV6-3; possible D gene TRBD1, 6 bases. Trimming took off 0 bases at V and 4 bases at J, with 28 bases between the two ends. CDR1 is MNHEY and CDR2 is SVGEGT in the germline V gene. The CDR3 runs to 21 residues. The CDR3 protein is CASSYSIGDKRPFAIYNEQFF. The CDR3 DNA sequence: TGTGCCAGCAGTTACTCGATTGGGGACAAGAGACCATTCGCCATATACAATGAGCAGTTCTTC.

The V and J genes are TRBV19 and TRBJ2-7; TRBD2 matches at 7 bases. V was pared by 3 bases and J by 3 bases, with 5 bases of the junction left unmatched. Per the germline V gene, CDR1 is LNHDA and CDR2 is SQIVND (reference sequence). This CDR3 contains 14 residues. Written as DNA, the CDR3 is TGTGCCAGTAGTATCCGAGAGCGGGGCTACGAGCAGTACTTC. Amino acid sequence: CASSIRERGYEQYF.

This clonotype was picked up a small number of times. The chain carries TRBV12-3 or TRBV12-4 and TRBJ2-4, with D possibly TRBD1 on 6 matching bases. With 1 base removed from V and 0 bases from J, the gap between germline ends came to 13 bases. CDR3 length equals 17 residues. CDR3 DNA sequence: TGTGCCAGCAGTTTAGTAGCCGGGGACATAGCCAAAAACATTCAGTACTTC. It specifies CASSLVAGDIAKNIQYF.

This clonotype occurred a few times. The chain joins TRBV13 to TRBJ2-3; the D gene is possibly TRBD1 (5 bases). Germline CDR1 reads PRHDT; CDR2 reads FYEKMQ (reference sequence). Trimming cost V 11 bases and J 4 bases, with 13 bases left between them. This CDR3 is built from 12 residues. The CDR3 DNA follows: TGTGCCGAACAGGTAAAAGCAGATACGCAGTATTTT. Amino acid sequence: CAEQVKADTQYF.

The chain carries TRBV20-1 and TRBJ2-5; D possibly matches TRBD1 or TRBD2 (5 bases each). The V gene's germline CDR1 is DFQATT and CDR2 SNEGSKA (reference sequence). The CDR3 is made up of 15 amino acids. V dropped 2 bases and J dropped 4 bases, with 17 bases sitting between them. In DNA form, the CDR3 reads TGCAGTGCTAGAAGGGACGGCAGAGGAGGAGAGACCCAGTACTTC. Amino acid sequence: CSARRDGRGGETQYF.

The V call is TRBV7-2, the J call TRBJ2-2; D is undetermined. Trimming stripped 7 bases from V and 8 bases from J, with 8 bases between. Looked up from germline, CDR1 is SGHTA and CDR2 is FQGNSA. The CDR3 has 11 residues. The CDR3 DNA is TGTGCCAGCACCTTTGGGGGGGAGCTGTTTTTT. It yields the protein CASTFGGELFF.

This clonotype occurred many times. V is TRBV25-1 and J is TRBJ1-1, with D maybe TRBD1 (5 bases). Trimming removed 5 bases at V and 3 bases at J, with 19 bases between. The CDR3 runs 16 residues. From germline, CDR1 is MGHDK and CDR2 SYGVNS. The CDR3 DNA follows: TGTGCCAGCAGTCCCTACGGGCGGGGCAGGGACACTGAAGCTTTCTTT. Translating it yields CASSPYGRGRDTEAFF.

The chain recombines TRBV5-6 with TRBJ2-1; TRBD1 might be the D (6 bases). The length of the CDR3 is 15 residues. Trimming removed 4 bases from V and 2 bases from J, with 13 bases in between. Germline V gives CDR1 SGHDT, CDR2 YYEEEE. The CDR3 loop is CASSQMDRAYNEQFF. The CDR3 DNA is TGTGCCAGCAGCCAAATGGACAGAGCCTACAATGAGCAGTTCTTC.

This chain joins TRBV24-1 and TRBJ2-3; TRBD1 matches 11 bases. The V gene's germline CDR1 is KGHDR and CDR2 SFDVKD. There are 19 residues in the CDR3. Trimming at V came to 2 bases and at J to 2 bases, leaving 11 bases not matched to a gene. CDR3 DNA sequence: TGTGCCACCAGTGATTCTAATCGGGACAGGGGGACAAACACAGATACGCAGTATTTT. Translating gives CATSDSNRDRGTNTDTQYF.

Ten or more counts support this clonotype. This chain joins TRBV7-3 and TRBJ1-1; D not resolved. The V and J ends lost 0 bases and 0 bases respectively, with 2 bases between them. The CDR3 is 13 amino acids. Looked up from germline, CDR1 is SGHTA and CDR2 is FQGTGA. This CDR3 reads CASSLTLNTEAFF. The CDR3 DNA follows: TGTGCCAGCAGCTTAACTCTGAACACTGAAGCTTTCTTT.

The chain links TRBV24-1 to TRBJ1-5, with 7 bases matching TRBD1. Germline CDR1 is KGHDR and CDR2 is SFDVKD. This CDR3 has 14 amino acids. V shed 9 bases and J 7 bases; nucleotides not matched to a gene: 11. The CDR3 here is CATGTGELGQPQHF. The CDR3 DNA is TGTGCCACCGGTACAGGGGAGCTTGGCCAGCCCCAGCATTTT.

The CDR3 region is CASELGPTSGRAVGNEQFF. Written as DNA, the CDR3 is TGTGCCAGCGAATTGGGGCCAACTAGCGGGAGGGCCGTTGGCAATGAGCAGTTCTTC. The chain joins TRBV11-1 to TRBJ2-1; 13 bases are shared with TRBD2. This CDR3 region has 19 residues. The ends lost 8 bases at V and 6 bases at J; junction bases unmatched: 19. Germline V CDR1 and CDR2: SGHAT, FQDESV (reference sequence).

The V gene is TRBV7-2, the J gene TRBJ2-7; 7 bases map to TRBD2. The junction had 7 bases not matched to a gene; V was cut back by 1 base and J by 1 base. Germline CDR1 is SGHTA and CDR2 is FQGNSA. CDR3 size: 16 residues. CDR3 in amino acids: CASSLVGSGRSYEQYF. CDR3 sequence (DNA): TGTGCCAGCAGCTTAGTGGGTAGCGGGCGGTCCTACGAGCAGTACTTC.

This clonotype was picked up a small number of times. CDR3 loop: CASSRGQIENIQYF. The CDR3 DNA follows: TGTGCCAGCAGTAGGGGCCAGATCGAAAACATTCAGTACTTC. The V and J genes are TRBV7-9 and TRBJ2-4, with D maybe TRBD1 (5 bases). Trimming took off 6 bases at V and 5 bases at J, with 14 bases between the two ends. CDR1 and CDR2 (germline): SEHNR, FQNEAQ (reference sequence). The CDR3 has 14 amino acids.

This clonotype was counted a few times. The gene calls are TRBV5-1 and TRBJ1-1; 7 bases map to TRBD1. With 5 bases clipped from V and 1 base from J, the junction kept 11 bases outside the gene matches. CDR3 size: 16 residues. Germline CDR1 SGHRS, CDR2 YFSETQ. The CDR3 DNA sequence: TGCGCCAGCAGTCGGTCCACAGGGGAGGCGAACACTGAAGCTTTCTTT. This gives the protein CASSRSTGEANTEAFF. Together with reference TRBV5-1 and TRBJ1-1, the CDR3 gives the full variable domain: KAGVTQTPRYLIKTRGQQVTLSCSPISGHRSVSWYQQTPGQGLQFLFEYFSETQRNKGNFPGRFSGRQFSNSRSEMNVSTLELGDSALYLCASSRSTGEANTEAFFGQGTRLTVV.